These 2 T cell receptor beta chains were all obtained from the same sample, sequenced in a study of shared clonotypes between healthy human individuals. Method: immunoSEQ multiplex PCR; TCRdb's copy keeps in-frame clones and lacks some. Seen here are about a million clones, around 76% observed once, and the top ten hold approximately 1.5%. Sequenced input: memory CD4+ T cells sorted from blood. The subset: CD45RA-negative fraction. The receptors derive from a man younger than 30 in good health.

Many counts were recorded for this clone. The rearrangement uses TRBV28 and TRBJ2-1, with D possibly matching TRBD2 (6 bases). Germline CDR1 and CDR2: MDHEN and SYDVKM. V was clipped by 1 base and J by 9 bases, with 10 bases between them. The CDR3 extends over 13 amino acids. The CDR3 spells CASSLSGGGEQFF. As DNA, the CDR3 is TGTGCCAGCAGTTTATCCGGGGGAGGTGAGCAGTTCTTC. Using reference TRBV28 and TRBJ2-1 for the parts outside the CDR3, the full variable domain is DVKVTQSSRYLVKRTGEKVFLECVQDMDHENMFWYRQDPGLGLRLIYFSYDVKMKEKGDIPEGYSVSREKKERFSLILESASTNQTSMYLCASSLSGGGEQFFGPGTRLTVL.

The rearrangement joins TRBV14 to TRBJ2-7; maybe TRBD2 (6 bases). The CDR3 covers 13 residues. CDR1 is SGHDN, CDR2 FVKESK, per germline. Trimming shortened V by 2 bases and J by 6 bases, and 11 bases separated the two germline ends. The CDR3 reads CASSQYGGVEQYF. The CDR3 bases are TGTGCCAGCAGCCAATACGGAGGGGTCGAGCAGTACTTC.